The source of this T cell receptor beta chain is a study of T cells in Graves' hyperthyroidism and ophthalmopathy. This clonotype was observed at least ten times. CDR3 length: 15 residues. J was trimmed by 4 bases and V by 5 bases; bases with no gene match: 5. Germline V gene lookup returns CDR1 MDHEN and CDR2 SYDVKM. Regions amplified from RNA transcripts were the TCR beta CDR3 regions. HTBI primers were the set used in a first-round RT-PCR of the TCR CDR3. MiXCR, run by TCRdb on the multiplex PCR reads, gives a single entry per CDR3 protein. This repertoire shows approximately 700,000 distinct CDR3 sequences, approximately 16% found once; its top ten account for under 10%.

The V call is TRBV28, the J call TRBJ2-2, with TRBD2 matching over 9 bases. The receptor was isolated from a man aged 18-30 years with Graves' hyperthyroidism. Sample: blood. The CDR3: CASSHSGRGTGELFF. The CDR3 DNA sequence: TGTGCCAGCAGTCATAGCGGGAGAGGCACCGGGGAGCTGTTTTTT. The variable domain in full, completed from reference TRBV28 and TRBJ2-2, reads DVKVTQSSRYLVKRTGEKVFLECVQDMDHENMFWYRQDPGLGLRLIYFSYDVKMKEKGDIPEGYSVSREKKERFSLILESASTNQTSMYLCASSHSGRGTGELFFGEGSRLTVL.